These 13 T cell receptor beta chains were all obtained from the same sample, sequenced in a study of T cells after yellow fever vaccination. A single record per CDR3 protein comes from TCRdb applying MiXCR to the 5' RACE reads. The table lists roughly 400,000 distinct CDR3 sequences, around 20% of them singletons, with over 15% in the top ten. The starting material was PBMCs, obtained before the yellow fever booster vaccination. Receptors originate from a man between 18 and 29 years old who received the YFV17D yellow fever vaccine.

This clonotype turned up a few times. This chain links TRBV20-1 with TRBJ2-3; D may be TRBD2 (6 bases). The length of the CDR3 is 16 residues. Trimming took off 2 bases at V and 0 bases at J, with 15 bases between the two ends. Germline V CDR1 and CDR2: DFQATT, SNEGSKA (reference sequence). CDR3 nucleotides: TGCAGTGCTAGACCAATAGCGGTGGCTAGCACAGATACGCAGTATTTT. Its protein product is CSARPIAVASTDTQYF.

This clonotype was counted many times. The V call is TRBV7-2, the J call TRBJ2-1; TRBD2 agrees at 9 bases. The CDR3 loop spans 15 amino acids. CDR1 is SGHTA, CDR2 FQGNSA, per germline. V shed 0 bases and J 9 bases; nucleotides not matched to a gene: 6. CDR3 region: CASSLASGGRGEQFF. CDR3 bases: TGTGCCAGCAGCTTAGCTAGCGGGGGCAGGGGTGAGCAGTTCTTC.

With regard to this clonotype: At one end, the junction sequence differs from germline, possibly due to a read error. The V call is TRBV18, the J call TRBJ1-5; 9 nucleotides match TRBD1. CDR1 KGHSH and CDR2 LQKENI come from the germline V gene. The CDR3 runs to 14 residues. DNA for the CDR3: TGTGCCAGCTCGCCACAGGGGGCGGATCAGCCCCAGCATTTT. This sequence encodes CASSPQGADQPQHF.

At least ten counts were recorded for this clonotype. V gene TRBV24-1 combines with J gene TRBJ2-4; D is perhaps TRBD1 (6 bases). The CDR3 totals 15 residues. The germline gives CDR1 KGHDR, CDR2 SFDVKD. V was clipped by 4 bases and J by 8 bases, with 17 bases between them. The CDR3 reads CATSDPKGVGDIQYF. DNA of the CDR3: TGTGCCACCAGTGACCCCAAGGGGGTCGGGGACATTCAGTACTTC.

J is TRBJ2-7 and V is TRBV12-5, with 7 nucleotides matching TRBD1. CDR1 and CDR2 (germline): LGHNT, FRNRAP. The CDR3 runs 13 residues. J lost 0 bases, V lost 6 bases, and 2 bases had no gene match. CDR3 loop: CASGQGDSYEQYF. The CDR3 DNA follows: TGTGCTAGTGGCCAGGGGGACTCCTACGAGCAGTACTTC.

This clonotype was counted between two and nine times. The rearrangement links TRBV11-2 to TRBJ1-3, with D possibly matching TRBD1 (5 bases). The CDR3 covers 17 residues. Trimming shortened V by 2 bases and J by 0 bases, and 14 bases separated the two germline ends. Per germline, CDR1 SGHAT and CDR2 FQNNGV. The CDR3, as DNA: TGTGCCAGCAGCTTACAGGCGGGACGGGACTCTGGAAACACCATATATTTT. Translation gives CASSLQAGRDSGNTIYF.

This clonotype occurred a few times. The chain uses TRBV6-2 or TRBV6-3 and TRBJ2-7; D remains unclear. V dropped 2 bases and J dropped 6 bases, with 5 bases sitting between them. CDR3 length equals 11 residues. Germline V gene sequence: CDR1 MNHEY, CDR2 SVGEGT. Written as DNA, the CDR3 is TGTGCCAGCAGTTACCTTATCGAGCAGTACTTC. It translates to CASSYLIEQYF.

The CDR3: CASSLGDRALFTDTQYF. The CDR3 bases are TGTGCCAGCAGCTTAGGGGACAGGGCTCTCTTCACAGATACGCAGTATTTT. The chain recombines TRBV7-6 with TRBJ2-3, with 9 bases that match TRBD1. This CDR3 spans 17 amino acids. Germline V gene lookup returns CDR1 SGHVS and CDR2 FNYEAQ. V lost 1 base to trimming and J lost 2 bases; unmatched junction nucleotides: 7.

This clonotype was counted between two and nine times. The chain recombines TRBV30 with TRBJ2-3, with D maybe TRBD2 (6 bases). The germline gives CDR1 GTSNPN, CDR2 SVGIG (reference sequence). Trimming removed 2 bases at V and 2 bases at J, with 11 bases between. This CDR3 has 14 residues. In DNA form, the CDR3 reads TGTGCCTGGAGTCTTAGCGGATACACAGATACGCAGTATTTT. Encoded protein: CAWSLSGYTDTQYF.

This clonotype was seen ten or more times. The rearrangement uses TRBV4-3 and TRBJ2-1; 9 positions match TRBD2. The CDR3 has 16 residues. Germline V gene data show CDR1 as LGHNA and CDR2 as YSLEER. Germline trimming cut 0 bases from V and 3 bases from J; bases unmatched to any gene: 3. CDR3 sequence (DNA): TGCGCCAGCAGCCAAGACGGAGCGGGGGGCTACAATGAGCAGTTCTTC. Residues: CASSQDGAGGYNEQFF.

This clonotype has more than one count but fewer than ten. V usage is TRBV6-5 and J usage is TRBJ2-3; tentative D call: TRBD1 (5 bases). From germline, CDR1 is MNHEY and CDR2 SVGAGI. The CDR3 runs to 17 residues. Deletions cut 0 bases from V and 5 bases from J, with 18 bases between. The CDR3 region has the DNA TGTGCCAGCAGTTACTCAAGACAGTTTGTAGGTTTAGATACGCAGTATTTT. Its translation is CASSYSRQFVGLDTQYF.

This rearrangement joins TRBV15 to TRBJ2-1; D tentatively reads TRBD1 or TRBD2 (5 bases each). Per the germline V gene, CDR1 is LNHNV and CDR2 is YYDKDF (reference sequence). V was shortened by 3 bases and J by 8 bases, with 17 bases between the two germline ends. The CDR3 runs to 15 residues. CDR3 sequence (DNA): TGTGCCACCAGCAGGGAGTTCGGGGCAGCCTATGAGCAGTTCTTC. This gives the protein CATSREFGAAYEQFF.

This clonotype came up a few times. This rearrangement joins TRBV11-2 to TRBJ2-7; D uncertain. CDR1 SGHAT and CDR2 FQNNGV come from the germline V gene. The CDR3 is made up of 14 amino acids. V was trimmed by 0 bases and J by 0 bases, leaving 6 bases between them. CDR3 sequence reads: CASSLDVLSYEQYF. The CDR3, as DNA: TGTGCCAGCAGCTTAGATGTCCTCTCCTACGAGCAGTACTTC.